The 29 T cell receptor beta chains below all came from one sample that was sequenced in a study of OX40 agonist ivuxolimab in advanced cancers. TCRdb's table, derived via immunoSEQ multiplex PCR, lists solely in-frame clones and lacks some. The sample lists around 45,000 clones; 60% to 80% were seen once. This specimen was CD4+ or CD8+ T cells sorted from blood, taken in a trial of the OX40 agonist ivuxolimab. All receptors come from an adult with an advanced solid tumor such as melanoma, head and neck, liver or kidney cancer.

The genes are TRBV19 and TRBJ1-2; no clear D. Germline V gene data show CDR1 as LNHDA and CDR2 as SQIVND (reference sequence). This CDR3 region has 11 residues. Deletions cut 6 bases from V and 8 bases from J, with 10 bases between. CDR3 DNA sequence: TGTGCCAGTAGCTTTAATTCGGGCTACACCTTC. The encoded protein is CASSFNSGYTF.

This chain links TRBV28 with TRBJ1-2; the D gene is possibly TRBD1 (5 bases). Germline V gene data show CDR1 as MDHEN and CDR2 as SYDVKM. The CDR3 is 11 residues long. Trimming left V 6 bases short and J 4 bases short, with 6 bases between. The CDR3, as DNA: TGTGCCAGCAGGGGACTCTATGGCTACACCTTC. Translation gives CASRGLYGYTF.

Here the CDR3 DNA reads TGTGCCAGCAGTTACGACGGGGCCAGGGACGAGCAGTACTTC. Translation: CASSYDGARDEQYF. This chain joins TRBV6-5 and TRBJ2-7; TRBD1 or TRBD2 may be the D gene (5 bases each). The CDR3 consists of 14 residues. The V end was cut by 2 bases, the J end by 5 bases, with 13 bases between. The germline CDR1 and CDR2 sequences are MNHEY and SVGAGI.

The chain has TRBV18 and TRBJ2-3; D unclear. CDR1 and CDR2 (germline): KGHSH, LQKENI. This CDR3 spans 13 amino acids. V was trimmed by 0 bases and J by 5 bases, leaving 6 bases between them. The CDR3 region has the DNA TGTGCCAGCTCACCACCCGGAGAAGATACGCAGTATTTT. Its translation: CASSPPGEDTQYF.

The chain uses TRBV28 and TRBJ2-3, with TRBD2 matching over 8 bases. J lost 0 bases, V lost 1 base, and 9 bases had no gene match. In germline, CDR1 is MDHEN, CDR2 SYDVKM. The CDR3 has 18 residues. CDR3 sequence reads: CASSLSPGLGSSTDTQYF. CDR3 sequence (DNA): TGTGCCAGCAGTTTATCCCCGGGACTAGGTTCTAGCACAGATACGCAGTATTTT.

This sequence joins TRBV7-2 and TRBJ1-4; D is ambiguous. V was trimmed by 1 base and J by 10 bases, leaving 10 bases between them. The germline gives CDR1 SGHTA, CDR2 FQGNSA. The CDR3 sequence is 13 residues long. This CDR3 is CASSLGENGKLFF. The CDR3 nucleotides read TGTGCCAGCAGCTTAGGGGAAAACGGAAAACTGTTTTTT.

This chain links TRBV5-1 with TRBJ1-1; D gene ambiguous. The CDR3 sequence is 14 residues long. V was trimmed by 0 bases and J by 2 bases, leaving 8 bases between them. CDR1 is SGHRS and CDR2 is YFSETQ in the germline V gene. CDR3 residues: CASSLGLINTEAFF. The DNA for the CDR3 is TGCGCCAGCAGCTTGGGGCTGATTAACACTGAAGCTTTCTTT.

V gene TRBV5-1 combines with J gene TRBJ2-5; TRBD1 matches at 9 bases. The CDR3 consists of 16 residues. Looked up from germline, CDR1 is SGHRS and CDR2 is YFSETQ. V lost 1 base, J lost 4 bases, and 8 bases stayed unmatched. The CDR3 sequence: CASSLTPTGGGETQYF. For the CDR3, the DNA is TGCGCCAGCAGCTTGACGCCGACAGGGGGGGGAGAGACCCAGTACTTC.

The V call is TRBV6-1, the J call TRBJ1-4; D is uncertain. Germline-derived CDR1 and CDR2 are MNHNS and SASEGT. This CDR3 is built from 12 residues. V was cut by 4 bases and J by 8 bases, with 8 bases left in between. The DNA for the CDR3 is TGTGCCAGCAGTGTCTCTGGGGAAAAACTGTTTTTT. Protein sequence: CASSVSGEKLFF.

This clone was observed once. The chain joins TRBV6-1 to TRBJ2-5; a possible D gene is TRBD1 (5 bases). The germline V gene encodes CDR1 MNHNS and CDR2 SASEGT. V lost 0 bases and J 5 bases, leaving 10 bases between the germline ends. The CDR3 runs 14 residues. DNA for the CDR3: TGTGCCAGCAGTGAAGCGCTCAGGGTCGAGACCCAGTACTTC. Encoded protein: CASSEALRVETQYF.

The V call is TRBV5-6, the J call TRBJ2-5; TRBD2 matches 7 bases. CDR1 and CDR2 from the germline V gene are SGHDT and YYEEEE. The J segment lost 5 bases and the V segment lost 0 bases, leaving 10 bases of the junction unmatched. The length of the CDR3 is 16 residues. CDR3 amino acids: CASSLEVGGPVETQYF. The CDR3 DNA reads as TGTGCCAGCAGCTTGGAGGTGGGAGGGCCTGTCGAGACCCAGTACTTC.

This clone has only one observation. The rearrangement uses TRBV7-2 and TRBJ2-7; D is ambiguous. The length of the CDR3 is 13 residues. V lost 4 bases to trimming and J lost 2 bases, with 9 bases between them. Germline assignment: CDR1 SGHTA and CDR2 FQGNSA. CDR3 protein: CASSSSRAYEQYF. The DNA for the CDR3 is TGTGCCAGCAGCTCCTCCAGAGCCTACGAGCAGTACTTC.

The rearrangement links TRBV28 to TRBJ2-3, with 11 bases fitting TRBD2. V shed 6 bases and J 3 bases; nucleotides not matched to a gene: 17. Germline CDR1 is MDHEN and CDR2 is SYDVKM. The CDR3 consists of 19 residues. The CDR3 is CASSLGLAGPIDGTDTQYF. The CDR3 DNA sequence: TGTGCCAGCAGCTTAGGACTAGCGGGTCCCATAGATGGGACAGATACGCAGTATTTT.

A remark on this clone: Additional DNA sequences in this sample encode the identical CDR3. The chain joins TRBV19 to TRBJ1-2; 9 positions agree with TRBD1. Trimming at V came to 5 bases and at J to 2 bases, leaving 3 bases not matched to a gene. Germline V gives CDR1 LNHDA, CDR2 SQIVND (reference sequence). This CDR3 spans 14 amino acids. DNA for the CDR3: TGTGCCAGTAGTTCTACAGGGGGCAACTATGGCTACACCTTC. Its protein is CASSSTGGNYGYTF.

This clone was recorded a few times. The CDR3 here is CASSPSGQPSYEQYF. The DNA for the CDR3 is TGTGCCAGCAGCCCCTCGGGACAGCCCTCCTACGAGCAGTACTTC. The chain recombines TRBV5-5 with TRBJ2-7, with TRBD1 matching over 7 bases. The CDR3 covers 15 residues. Germline assignment: CDR1 SGHKS and CDR2 YYEKEE (reference sequence). V shed 4 bases, J shed 0 bases, and the junction held 7 bases outside the gene matches.

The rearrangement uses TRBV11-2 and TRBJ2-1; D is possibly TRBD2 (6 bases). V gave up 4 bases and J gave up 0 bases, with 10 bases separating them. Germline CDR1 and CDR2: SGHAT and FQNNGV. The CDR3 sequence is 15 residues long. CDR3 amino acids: CASSYRESSYNEQFF. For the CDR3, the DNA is TGTGCCAGCAGCTACCGGGAGTCCTCCTACAATGAGCAGTTCTTC.

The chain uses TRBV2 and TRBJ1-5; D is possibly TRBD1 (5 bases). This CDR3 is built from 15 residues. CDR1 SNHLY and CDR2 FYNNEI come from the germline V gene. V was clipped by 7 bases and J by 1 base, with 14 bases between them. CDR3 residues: CASKAGRGSNQPQHF. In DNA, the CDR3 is TGTGCCAGCAAGGCAGGGAGAGGAAGCAATCAGCCCCAGCATTTT.

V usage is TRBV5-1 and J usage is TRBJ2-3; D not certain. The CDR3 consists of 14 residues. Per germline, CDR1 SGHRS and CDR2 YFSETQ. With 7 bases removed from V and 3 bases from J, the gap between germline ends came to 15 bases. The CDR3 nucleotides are TGCGCCAGCTCTGTCAACCGTCGGACAGATACGCAGTATTTT. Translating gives CASSVNRRTDTQYF. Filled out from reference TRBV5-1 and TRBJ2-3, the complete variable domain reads KAGVTQTPRYLIKTRGQQVTLSCSPISGHRSVSWYQQTPGQGLQFLFEYFSETQRNKGNFPGRFSGRQFSNSRSEMNVSTLELGDSALYLCASSVNRRTDTQYFGPGTRLTVL.

The DNA for the CDR3 is TGTGCCAGCAGCTTAGATAATGGACAGCTGCAGTATTTT. Its protein product is CASSLDNGQLQYF. The rearrangement links TRBV11-2 to TRBJ2-3; the D gene is possibly TRBD1 (6 bases). The CDR3 extends over 13 amino acids. V was trimmed by 0 bases and J by 11 bases, leaving 12 bases between them. The germline CDR1 and CDR2 sequences are SGHAT and FQNNGV.

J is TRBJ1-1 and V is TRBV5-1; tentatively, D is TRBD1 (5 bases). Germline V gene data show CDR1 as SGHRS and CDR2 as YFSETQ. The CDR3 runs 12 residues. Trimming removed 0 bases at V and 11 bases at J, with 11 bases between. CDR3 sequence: CASSLDRFEAFF. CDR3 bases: TGCGCCAGCAGCTTGGACAGGTTTGAGGCTTTCTTT.

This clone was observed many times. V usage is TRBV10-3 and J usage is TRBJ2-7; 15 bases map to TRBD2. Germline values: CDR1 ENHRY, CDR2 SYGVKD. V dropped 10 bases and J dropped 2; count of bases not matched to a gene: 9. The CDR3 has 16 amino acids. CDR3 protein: CATHGTSGRSTYEQYF. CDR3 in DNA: TGTGCCACCCACGGGACTAGCGGGAGGAGCACCTACGAGCAGTACTTC.

The CDR3 DNA follows: TGTGCCAGCAGTTTGGCGGACAACCTCTTGAACACTGAAGCTTTCTTT. It translates to CASSLADNLLNTEAFF. The chain employs TRBV28 and TRBJ1-1; D perhaps matches TRBD1 (5 bases). V lost 3 bases and J lost 0, with 14 bases in between. Germline CDR1 MDHEN, CDR2 SYDVKM. The CDR3 is 16 residues long.

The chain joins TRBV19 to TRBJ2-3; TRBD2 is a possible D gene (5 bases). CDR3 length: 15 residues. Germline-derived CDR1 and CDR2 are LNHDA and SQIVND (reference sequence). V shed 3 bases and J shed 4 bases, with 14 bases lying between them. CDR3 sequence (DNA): TGTGCCAGTAGTATCGGGCGGGCCAAGTCAGATACGCAGTATTTT. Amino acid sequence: CASSIGRAKSDTQYF.

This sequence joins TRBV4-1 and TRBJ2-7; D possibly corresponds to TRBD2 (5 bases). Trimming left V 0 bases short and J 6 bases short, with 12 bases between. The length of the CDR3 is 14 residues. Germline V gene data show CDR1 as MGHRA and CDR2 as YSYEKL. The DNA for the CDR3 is TGCGCCAGCAGCCAAGAACTAGACCTGAGCGAGCAGTACTTC. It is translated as CASSQELDLSEQYF.

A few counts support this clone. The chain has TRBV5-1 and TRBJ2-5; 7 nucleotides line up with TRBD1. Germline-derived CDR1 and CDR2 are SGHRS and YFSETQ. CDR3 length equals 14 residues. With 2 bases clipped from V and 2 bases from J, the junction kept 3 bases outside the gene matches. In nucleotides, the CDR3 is TGCGCCAGCAGCTTTGCGACAGGGCAAGAGACCCAGTACTTC. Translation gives CASSFATGQETQYF.

Here the CDR3 DNA reads TGTGCCAGCAGTCCTGTAGTACAGGGCGACGGCTACACCTTC. It specifies CASSPVVQGDGYTF. V gene TRBV6-1 combines with J gene TRBJ1-2, with D perhaps TRBD1 (6 bases). Per germline, CDR1 MNHNS and CDR2 SASEGT. The CDR3 sequence is 14 residues long. The germline V and J ends were trimmed by 5 bases and 8 bases, with 18 bases remaining between them.

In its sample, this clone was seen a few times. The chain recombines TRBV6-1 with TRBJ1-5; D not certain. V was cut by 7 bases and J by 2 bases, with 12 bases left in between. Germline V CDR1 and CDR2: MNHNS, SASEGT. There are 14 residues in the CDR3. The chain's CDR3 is CASTASGGNQPQHF. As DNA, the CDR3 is TGTGCCAGCACTGCAAGTGGGGGCAATCAGCCCCAGCATTTT.

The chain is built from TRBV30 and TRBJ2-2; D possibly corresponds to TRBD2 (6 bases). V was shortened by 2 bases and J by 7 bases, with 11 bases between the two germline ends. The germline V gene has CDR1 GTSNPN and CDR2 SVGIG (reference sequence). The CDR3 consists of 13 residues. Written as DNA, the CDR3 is TGTGCCTGGAGTTCGAGGGAGGACGGGGAGCTGTTTTTT. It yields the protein CAWSSREDGELFF.

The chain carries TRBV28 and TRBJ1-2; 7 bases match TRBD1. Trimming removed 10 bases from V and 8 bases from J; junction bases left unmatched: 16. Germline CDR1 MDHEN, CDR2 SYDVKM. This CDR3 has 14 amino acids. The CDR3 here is CAIRGGKVLTGYTF. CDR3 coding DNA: TGTGCCATCAGGGGGGGAAAGGTCCTTACCGGCTACACCTTC.